The 20 T cell receptor beta chains presented below share a single source sample, sequenced in a study of T cells in narcolepsy. Clones were read by immunoSEQ multiplex PCR, and TCRdb kept only the in-frame ones, dropping some. The repertoire holds 35,000 to 40,000 clones, with approximately 85% as singletons. Sequenced sample: CD45RA- memory CD4+ T cells from PBMCs. The receptor set was obtained from a human donor with narcolepsy.

The rearrangement uses TRBV5-6 and TRBJ1-6, with 8 bases that match TRBD1. The ends lost 3 bases at V and 10 bases at J; junction bases unmatched: 6. Germline CDR1 SGHDT, CDR2 YYEEEE. CDR3 length equals 14 residues. The chain's CDR3 is CASSSPDRESPLHF. CDR3 coding DNA: TGTGCCAGCAGCTCCCCGGACAGGGAATCACCCCTCCACTTT.

The chain has TRBV6-1 and TRBJ1-2, with D perhaps TRBD1 (5 bases). Per germline, CDR1 MNHNS and CDR2 SASEGT. Trimming took 3 bases from V and 0 from J, leaving 8 bases between them. The length of the CDR3 is 14 residues. The CDR3: CASSEGTANYGYTF. CDR3 DNA sequence: TGTGCCAGCAGTGAGGGGACGGCTAACTATGGCTACACCTTC.

The chain employs TRBV7-2 and TRBJ2-7; 11 bases line up with TRBD1. Germline V gene sequence: CDR1 SGHTA, CDR2 FQGNSA. The CDR3 sequence is 15 residues long. Losses at the gene ends were 5 bases for V and 3 bases for J; bases not matched to a gene: 6. This CDR3 is CASSPRTGGFYEQYF. The CDR3 bases are TGTGCCAGCAGCCCCAGGACAGGGGGCTTCTACGAGCAGTACTTC.

The CDR3 protein is CASSDLRNEQFF. The CDR3 DNA reads as TGTGCCAGCAGCGATCTCCGAAATGAGCAGTTCTTC. This chain uses TRBV9 with TRBJ2-1; D is ambiguous. Germline-derived CDR1 and CDR2 are SGDLS and YYNGEE. The CDR3 spans 12 residues. V lost 3 bases and J 7 bases, leaving 8 bases between the germline ends.

This chain links TRBV7-2 with TRBJ2-2, with unresolved D. This CDR3 is built from 17 residues. The germline CDR1 and CDR2 sequences are SGHTA and FQGNSA. V was trimmed by 6 bases and J by 2 bases, leaving 19 bases between them. CDR3 sequence: CASSSVAWALNTGELFF. CDR3 in DNA: TGTGCCAGCAGTTCAGTCGCGTGGGCTTTAAACACCGGGGAGCTGTTTTTT.

The chain's CDR3 is CASSVATGAGEQYF. The CDR3 bases are TGTGCCAGCAGCGTAGCTACGGGGGCGGGCGAGCAGTACTTC. The chain couples TRBV9 to TRBJ2-7; tentatively, D is TRBD1 or TRBD2 (6 bases each). CDR3 length equals 14 residues. Germline V gives CDR1 SGDLS, CDR2 YYNGEE. Trimming took off 0 bases at V and 6 bases at J, with 13 bases between the two ends. Supplemented by reference TRBV9 and TRBJ2-7, the full variable domain reads DSGVTQTPKHLITATGQRVTLRCSPRSGDLSVYWYQQSLDQGLQFLIQYYNGEERAKGNILERFSAQQFPDLHSELNLSSLELGDSALYFCASSVATGAGEQYFGPGTRLTVT.

The genes are TRBV28 and TRBJ1-2; possibly TRBD1 for D (6 bases). The V end lost 2 bases, the J end lost 8 bases, and 15 bases lay between the germline ends. The V gene's germline CDR1 is MDHEN and CDR2 SYDVKM. The length of the CDR3 is 14 residues. Here the CDR3 DNA reads TGTGCCAGCAGTTTAAGGGACACATTCTACGGCTACACCTTC. It encodes CASSLRDTFYGYTF.

The CDR3 nucleotides are TGTGCCAGCAGCGTAGGCCGATCGAACACCGGGGAGCTGTTTTTT. Protein sequence: CASSVGRSNTGELFF. This chain uses TRBV9 with TRBJ2-2; no clear D gene. The CDR3 loop spans 15 amino acids. V was pared by 0 bases and J by 0 bases, with 6 bases between. Germline CDR1 SGDLS, CDR2 YYNGEE.

In its sample, this clone was seen once. This chain links TRBV5-1 with TRBJ1-2; 11 nucleotides agree with TRBD1. This CDR3 is built from 15 residues. Looked up from germline, CDR1 is SGHRS and CDR2 is YFSETQ. V lost 0 bases and J lost 4; bases outside the gene matches: 2. DNA for the CDR3: TGCGCCAGCAGCTTGGTGGACAGGGGGCTCTATGGCTACACCTTC. This codes for CASSLVDRGLYGYTF. The full variable domain, with the rest looked up from reference TRBV5-1 and TRBJ1-2, is KAGVTQTPRYLIKTRGQQVTLSCSPISGHRSVSWYQQTPGQGLQFLFEYFSETQRNKGNFPGRFSGRQFSNSRSEMNVSTLELGDSALYLCASSLVDRGLYGYTFGSGTRLTVV.

This clone occurred a few times. The chain links TRBV5-1 to TRBJ1-1; D not resolved. Germline V gives CDR1 SGHRS, CDR2 YFSETQ. This CDR3 contains 14 residues. V lost 4 bases to trimming and J lost 4 bases, with 14 bases between them. CDR3 protein: CASSPDLRGTEAFF. The DNA of the CDR3 is TGCGCCAGCAGCCCAGACCTGAGAGGCACTGAAGCTTTCTTT. The complete variable domain, with remaining parts taken from reference TRBV5-1 and TRBJ1-1, reads KAGVTQTPRYLIKTRGQQVTLSCSPISGHRSVSWYQQTPGQGLQFLFEYFSETQRNKGNFPGRFSGRQFSNSRSEMNVSTLELGDSALYLCASSPDLRGTEAFFGQGTRLTVV.

The table lists this clone with a few counts. An end of the junction differs from the germline gene, which may be a read error. This chain uses TRBV5-4 with TRBJ1-6; tentative D call: TRBD1 (5 bases). This CDR3 region has 15 residues. Germline V gene data show CDR1 as SGHNT and CDR2 as YYREEE (reference sequence). The CDR3 region has the DNA TGCGCCAGCAGCCAAGACCGCAAGGGGCAGTCACCCCTCCACTTT. It codes for CASSQDRKGQSPLHF.

This chain connects TRBV6-5 to TRBJ1-5; D unresolved. This CDR3 has 14 amino acids. With 0 bases removed from V and 3 bases from J, the gap between germline ends came to 6 bases. Germline CDR1 is MNHEY and CDR2 is SVGAGI. This CDR3 reads CASSYSGNNQPQHF. The CDR3 region has the DNA TGTGCCAGCAGTTACTCAGGTAACAATCAGCCCCAGCATTTT.

The chain has TRBV11-2 and TRBJ1-4; 7 bases are shared with TRBD1. The junction had 6 bases not matched to a gene; V was cut back by 5 bases and J by 3 bases. Germline values: CDR1 SGHAT, CDR2 FQNNGV. The CDR3 is made up of 15 amino acids. In DNA form, the CDR3 reads TGTGCCAGCAGCCCAAACAGGGGTCCTAATGAAAAACTGTTTTTT. Amino acid sequence: CASSPNRGPNEKLFF.

The chain links TRBV27 to TRBJ1-1; D is unresolved. Germline CDR1 is MNHEY and CDR2 is SMNVEV (reference sequence). V dropped 4 bases and J dropped 0 bases, with 6 bases sitting between them. CDR3 length: 13 amino acids. The DNA of the CDR3 is TGTGCCAGCAGTTCTTACTTGAACACTGAAGCTTTCTTT. Translating gives CASSSYLNTEAFF.

The chain uses TRBV6-5 and TRBJ2-7; no clear D. Germline V lookup: CDR1 MNHEY, CDR2 SVGAGI. Trimming stripped 4 bases from V and 6 bases from J, with 22 bases between. CDR3 size: 16 residues. Here the CDR3 reads CASSSFPVLSLIEQYF. In nucleotides, the CDR3 is TGTGCCAGCAGTTCCTTCCCGGTCCTTAGCCTCATCGAGCAGTACTTC.

The chain is built from TRBV11-2 and TRBJ2-5; 12 bases are shared with TRBD2. V trimming: 5 bases; J trimming: 4 bases; junction bases outside the gene matches: 5. The germline V gene has CDR1 SGHAT and CDR2 FQNNGV. This CDR3 comprises 15 residues. CDR3 region: CASSPTSGGTETQYF. CDR3 sequence (DNA): TGTGCCAGCAGCCCGACTAGCGGGGGAACAGAGACCCAGTACTTC.

The J gene is TRBJ2-2, the V gene TRBV19; TRBD1 agrees at 9 bases. CDR1 is LNHDA, CDR2 SQIVND, per germline (reference sequence). V trimming: 6 bases; J trimming: 4 bases; junction bases outside the gene matches: 6. The CDR3 length is 15 residues. The CDR3 bases are TGTGCCAGTAGCCTACAGGGGGCGCGCACCGGGGAGCTGTTTTTT. Translating gives CASSLQGARTGELFF.

This chain links TRBV4-3 with TRBJ1-2; D remains unclear. The ends were cut back, 0 bases at V and 4 bases at J, with 9 bases in the middle. The CDR3 sequence is 14 residues long. The germline V gene has CDR1 LGHNA and CDR2 YSLEER. The CDR3 loop is CASSQDGPSYGYTF. Written as DNA, the CDR3 is TGCGCCAGCAGCCAAGACGGGCCTTCCTATGGCTACACCTTC.

The chain links TRBV4-3 to TRBJ1-6; D not certain. The CDR3 extends over 18 amino acids. CDR1 LGHNA and CDR2 YSLEER come from the germline V gene. Trimming took 0 bases from V and 0 from J, leaving 12 bases between them. The CDR3 nucleotides read TGCGCCAGCAGCCAAGATCTCGGCGGGAGCTCCTATAATTCACCCCTCCACTTT. It translates to CASSQDLGGSSYNSPLHF.

V is TRBV9 and J is TRBJ1-1; possible D gene TRBD1, 5 bases. The germline CDR1 and CDR2 sequences are SGDLS and YYNGEE. V lost 2 bases, J lost 7 bases, and 15 bases lay in between. This CDR3 comprises 14 residues. The CDR3 sequence: CASSVLIGAGEAFF. The CDR3, as DNA: TGTGCCAGCAGCGTCCTCATCGGGGCAGGTGAAGCTTTCTTT.